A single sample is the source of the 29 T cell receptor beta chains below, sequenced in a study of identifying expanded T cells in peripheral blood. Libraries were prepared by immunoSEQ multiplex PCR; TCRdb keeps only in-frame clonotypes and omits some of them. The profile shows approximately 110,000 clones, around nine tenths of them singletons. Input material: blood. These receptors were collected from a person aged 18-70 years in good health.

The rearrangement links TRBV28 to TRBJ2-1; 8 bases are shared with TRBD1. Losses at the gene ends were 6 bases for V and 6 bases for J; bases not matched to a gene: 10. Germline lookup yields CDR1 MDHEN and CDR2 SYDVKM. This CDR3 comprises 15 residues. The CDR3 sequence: CASSSGQGRGNEQFF. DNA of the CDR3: TGTGCCAGCAGCTCTGGACAGGGAAGAGGCAATGAGCAGTTCTTC.

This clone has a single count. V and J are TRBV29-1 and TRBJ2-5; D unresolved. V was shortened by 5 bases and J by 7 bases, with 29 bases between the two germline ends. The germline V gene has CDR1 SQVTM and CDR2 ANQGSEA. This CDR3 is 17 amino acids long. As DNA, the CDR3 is TGCAGCGTTCTCGGCGTAAACGGACCTCTCCCCGTGGGGACCCAGTACTTC. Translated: CSVLGVNGPLPVGTQYF.

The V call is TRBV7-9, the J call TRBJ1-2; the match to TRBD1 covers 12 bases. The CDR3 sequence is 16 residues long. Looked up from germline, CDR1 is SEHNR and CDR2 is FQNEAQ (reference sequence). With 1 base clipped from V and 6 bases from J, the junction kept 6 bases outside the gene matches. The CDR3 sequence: CASSLVRDRGQNGYTF. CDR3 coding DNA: TGTGCCAGCAGCTTAGTCCGGGACAGGGGGCAAAATGGCTACACCTTC.

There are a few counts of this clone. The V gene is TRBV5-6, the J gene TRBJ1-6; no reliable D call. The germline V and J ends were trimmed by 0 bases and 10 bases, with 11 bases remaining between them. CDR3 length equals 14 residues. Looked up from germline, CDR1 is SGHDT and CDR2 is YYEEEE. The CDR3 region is CASSLGGPQSPLHF. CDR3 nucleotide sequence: TGTGCCAGCAGCTTGGGAGGCCCCCAGTCACCCCTCCACTTT.

The CDR3 nucleotides are TGTGCCAGCAGCTTAGATCGGGGCAACTACGAGCAGTACTTC. Translated, it gives CASSLDRGNYEQYF. The V gene is TRBV7-9, the J gene TRBJ2-7; the D call may be TRBD1 or TRBD2 (5 bases each). Germline V gene data show CDR1 as SEHNR and CDR2 as FQNEAQ (reference sequence). The CDR3 is made up of 14 amino acids. The V gene lost 1 base and the J gene lost 3 bases, with 10 bases spanning the gap.

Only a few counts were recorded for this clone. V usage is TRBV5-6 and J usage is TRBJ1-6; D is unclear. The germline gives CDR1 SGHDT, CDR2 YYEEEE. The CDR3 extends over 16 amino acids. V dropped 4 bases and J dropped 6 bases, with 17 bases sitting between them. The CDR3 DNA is TGTGCCAGCAGCGCCGCTGGAGCTGGGAGTAATTCACCCCTCCACTTT. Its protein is CASSAAGAGSNSPLHF.

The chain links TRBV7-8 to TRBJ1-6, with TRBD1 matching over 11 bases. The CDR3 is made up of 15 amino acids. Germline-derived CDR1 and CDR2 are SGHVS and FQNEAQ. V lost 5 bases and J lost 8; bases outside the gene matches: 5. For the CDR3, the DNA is TGTGCCAGCAGCCACGGGGACAGGGGGTATTCACCCCTCCACTTT. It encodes CASSHGDRGYSPLHF.

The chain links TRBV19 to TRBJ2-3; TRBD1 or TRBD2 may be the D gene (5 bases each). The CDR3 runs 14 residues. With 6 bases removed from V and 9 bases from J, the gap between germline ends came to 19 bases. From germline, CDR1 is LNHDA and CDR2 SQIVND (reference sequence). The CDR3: CASSLGPLLRTQYF. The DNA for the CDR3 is TGTGCCAGTAGCTTGGGACCACTGCTACGGACGCAGTATTTT. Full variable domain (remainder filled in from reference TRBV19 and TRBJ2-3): DGGITQSPKYLFRKEGQNVTLSCEQNLNHDAMYWYRQDPGQGLRLIYYSQIVNDFQKGDIAEGYSVSREKKESFPLTVTSAQKNPTAFYLCASSLGPLLRTQYFGPGTRLTVL.

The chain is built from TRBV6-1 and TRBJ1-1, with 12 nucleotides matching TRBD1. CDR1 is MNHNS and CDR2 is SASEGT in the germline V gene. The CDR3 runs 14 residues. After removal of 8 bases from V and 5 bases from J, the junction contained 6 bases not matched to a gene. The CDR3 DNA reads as TGTGCCAGCGGGGGACAGGGGGCTGATACTGAAGCTTTCTTT. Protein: CASGGQGADTEAFF.

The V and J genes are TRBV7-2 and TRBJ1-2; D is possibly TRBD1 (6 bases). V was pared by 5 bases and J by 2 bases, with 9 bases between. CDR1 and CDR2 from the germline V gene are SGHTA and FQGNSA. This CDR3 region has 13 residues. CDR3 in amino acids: CASSAQGNYGYTF. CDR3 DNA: TGTGCCAGCAGCGCACAGGGCAACTATGGCTACACCTTC.

CDR3 bases: TGTGCCAGCAGCTTCGAGGGGACTGAGCGAGAAGCTTTCTTT. It specifies CASSFEGTEREAFF. This rearrangement joins TRBV7-9 to TRBJ1-1; the D gene is possibly TRBD1 (5 bases). The germline V gene encodes CDR1 SEHNR and CDR2 FQNEAQ (reference sequence). Trimming removed 3 bases at V and 8 bases at J, with 16 bases between. There are 14 residues in the CDR3.

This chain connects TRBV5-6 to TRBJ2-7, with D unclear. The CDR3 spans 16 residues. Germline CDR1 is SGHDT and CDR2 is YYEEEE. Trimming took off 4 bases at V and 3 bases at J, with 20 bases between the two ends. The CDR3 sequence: CASSPGPYEGFYEQYF. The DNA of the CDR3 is TGTGCCAGCAGCCCCGGGCCCTACGAAGGGTTCTACGAGCAGTACTTC.

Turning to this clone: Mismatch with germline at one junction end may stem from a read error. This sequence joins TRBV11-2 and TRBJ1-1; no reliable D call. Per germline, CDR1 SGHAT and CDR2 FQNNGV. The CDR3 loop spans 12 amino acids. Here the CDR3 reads CASSLEGRPRTW. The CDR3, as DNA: TGTGCCAGCAGCTTAGAAGGGCGGCCTAGGACGTGG.

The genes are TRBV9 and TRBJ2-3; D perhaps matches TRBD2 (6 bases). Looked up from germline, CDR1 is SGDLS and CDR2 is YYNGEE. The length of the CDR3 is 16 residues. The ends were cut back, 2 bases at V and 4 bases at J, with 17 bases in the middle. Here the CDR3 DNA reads TGTGCCAGCAGCGTGGGACTGGCGGGGTTGTCAGATACGCAGTATTTT. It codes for CASSVGLAGLSDTQYF.

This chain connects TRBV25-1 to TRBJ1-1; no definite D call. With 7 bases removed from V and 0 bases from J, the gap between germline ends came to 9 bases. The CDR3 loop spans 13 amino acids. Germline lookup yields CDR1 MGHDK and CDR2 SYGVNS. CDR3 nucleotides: TGTGCCAGCAAGGACGGAGTGAACACTGAAGCTTTCTTT. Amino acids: CASKDGVNTEAFF.

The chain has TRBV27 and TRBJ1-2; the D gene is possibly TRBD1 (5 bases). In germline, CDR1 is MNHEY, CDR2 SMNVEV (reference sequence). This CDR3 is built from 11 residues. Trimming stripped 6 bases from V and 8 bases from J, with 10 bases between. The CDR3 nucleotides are TGTGCCAGCAGCCGGGACCAAGGCTACACCTTC. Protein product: CASSRDQGYTF.

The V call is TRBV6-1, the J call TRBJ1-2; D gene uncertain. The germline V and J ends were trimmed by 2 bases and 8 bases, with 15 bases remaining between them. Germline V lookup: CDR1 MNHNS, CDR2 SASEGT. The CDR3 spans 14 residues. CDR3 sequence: CASSESSSGMGYTF. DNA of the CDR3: TGTGCCAGCAGTGAATCTTCTTCGGGGATGGGCTACACCTTC.

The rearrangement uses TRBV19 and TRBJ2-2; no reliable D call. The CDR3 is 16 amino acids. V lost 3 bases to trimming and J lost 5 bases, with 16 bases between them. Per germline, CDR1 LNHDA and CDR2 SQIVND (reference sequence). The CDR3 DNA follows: TGTGCCAGTAGTATCCCTCGCCCCGTAGGGACCGGGGAGCTGTTTTTT. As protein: CASSIPRPVGTGELFF.

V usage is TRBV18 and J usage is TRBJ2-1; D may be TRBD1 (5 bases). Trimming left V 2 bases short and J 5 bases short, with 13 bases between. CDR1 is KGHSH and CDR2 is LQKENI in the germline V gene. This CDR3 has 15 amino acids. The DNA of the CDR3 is TGTGCCAGCTCACCAAACCAGGGCCGGGACAATGAGCAGTTCTTC. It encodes CASSPNQGRDNEQFF.

The CDR3: CASSSGANEKLFF. As DNA, the CDR3 is TGTGCCAGCAGTTCCGGCGCTAATGAAAAACTGTTTTTT. V gene TRBV28 combines with J gene TRBJ1-4, with D hard to call. From germline, CDR1 is MDHEN and CDR2 SYDVKM. The CDR3 has 13 residues. V was pared by 4 bases and J by 3 bases, with 6 bases between.

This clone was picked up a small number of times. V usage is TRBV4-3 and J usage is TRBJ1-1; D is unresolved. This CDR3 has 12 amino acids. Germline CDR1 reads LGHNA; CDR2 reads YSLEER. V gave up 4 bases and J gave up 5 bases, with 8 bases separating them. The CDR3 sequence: CASSRGATEAFF. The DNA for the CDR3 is TGCGCCAGCAGCCGAGGAGCTACTGAAGCTTTCTTT.

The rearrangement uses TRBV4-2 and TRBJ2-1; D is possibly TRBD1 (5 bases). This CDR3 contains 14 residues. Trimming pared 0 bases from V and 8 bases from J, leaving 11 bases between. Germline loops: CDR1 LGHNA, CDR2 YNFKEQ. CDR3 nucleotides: TGTGCCAGCAGCCAAGAAATTGGCAGGGATGAGCAGTTCTTC. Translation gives CASSQEIGRDEQFF.

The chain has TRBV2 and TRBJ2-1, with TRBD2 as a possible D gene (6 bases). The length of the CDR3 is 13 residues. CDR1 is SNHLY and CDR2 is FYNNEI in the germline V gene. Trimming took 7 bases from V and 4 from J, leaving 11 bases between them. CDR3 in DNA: TGTGCCAGCACCCCCGGGACTTACAATGAGCAGTTCTTC. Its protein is CASTPGTYNEQFF.

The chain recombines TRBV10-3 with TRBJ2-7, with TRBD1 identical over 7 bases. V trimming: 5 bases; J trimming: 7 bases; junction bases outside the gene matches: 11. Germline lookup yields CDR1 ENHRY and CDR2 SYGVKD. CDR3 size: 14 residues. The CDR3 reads CAISLRDSRGEQYF. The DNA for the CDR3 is TGTGCCATCAGTCTTCGGGACAGTAGGGGGGAGCAGTACTTC.

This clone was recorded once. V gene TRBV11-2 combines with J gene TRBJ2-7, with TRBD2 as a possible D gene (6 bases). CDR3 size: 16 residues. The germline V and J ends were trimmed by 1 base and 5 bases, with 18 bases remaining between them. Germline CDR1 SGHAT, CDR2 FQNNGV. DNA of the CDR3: TGTGCCAGCAGCTTAGGGCCCCTCGGGGGAGTTAACGAGCAGTACTTC. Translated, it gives CASSLGPLGGVNEQYF.

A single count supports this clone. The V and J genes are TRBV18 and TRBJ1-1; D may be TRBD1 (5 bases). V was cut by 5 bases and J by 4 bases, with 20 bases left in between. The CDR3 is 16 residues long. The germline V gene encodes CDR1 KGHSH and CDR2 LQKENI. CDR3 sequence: CASSSGLWTLSTEAFF. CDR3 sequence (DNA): TGTGCCAGCTCATCCGGACTCTGGACACTTTCCACTGAAGCTTTCTTT.

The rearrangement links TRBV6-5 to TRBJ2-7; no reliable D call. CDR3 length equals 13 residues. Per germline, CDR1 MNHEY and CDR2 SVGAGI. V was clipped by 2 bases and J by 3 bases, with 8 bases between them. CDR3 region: CASSYSPDYEQYF. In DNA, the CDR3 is TGTGCCAGCAGTTACAGTCCGGACTACGAGCAGTACTTC.

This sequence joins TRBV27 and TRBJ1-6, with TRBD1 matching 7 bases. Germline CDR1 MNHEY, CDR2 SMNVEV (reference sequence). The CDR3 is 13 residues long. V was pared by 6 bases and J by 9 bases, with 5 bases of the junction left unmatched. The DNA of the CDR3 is TGTGCCAGCAGACCAGGGGGAAGTTCACCCCTCCACTTT. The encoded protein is CASRPGGSSPLHF.

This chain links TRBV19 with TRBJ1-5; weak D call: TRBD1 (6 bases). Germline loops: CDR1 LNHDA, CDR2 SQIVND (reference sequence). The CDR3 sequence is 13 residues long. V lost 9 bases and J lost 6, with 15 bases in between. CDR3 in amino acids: CARPGGGGQPQHF. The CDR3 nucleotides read TGTGCCAGGCCCGGAGGAGGGGGTCAGCCCCAGCATTTT.